The clone carrying this TCR beta chain was picked up a small number of times. Its antigen is undetermined. Documented time point: newly diagnosed GD, antithyroid drugs for less than 3 months. RNA extracted from PBMCs served as the sequencing template. The record originates from a study of regulatory T cells in long-lasting Graves disease. Regarding the study as a whole: The sample size was small, and this may have reduced accuracy.

Losses at the gene ends were 3 bases for V and 1 base for J; bases not matched to a gene: 8. The CDR3 has 17 amino acids. Per germline, CDR1 SEHNR and CDR2 FQNEAQ (reference sequence). With iRepertoire HTBI primers and Arm-PCR of CDR3 regions, TCR beta libraries were built. TCRdb ran MiXCR on the multiplex PCR reads and lists one entry per CDR3 protein. The data show about 440,000 distinct CDR3 sequences, about 16% seen once. A further study also used this sample, focusing on T cells in Graves' hyperthyroidism and ophthalmopathy. That study adds: Together with thyroid ultrasound, orbital computed tomography, serum thyroxine and TRAb, clinical symptoms were used for diagnoses. The TCR CDR3 first-round RT-PCR relied on the HTBI primer set. A model of 13 V-J features distinguished ophthalmopathy from stable hyperthyroidism.

This sequence joins TRBV7-9 and TRBJ1-3, with 8 bases fitting TRBD1. Sequencing used peripheral blood mononuclear cells (PBMCs), obtained at new diagnosis, from a patient treated with antithyroid drugs. The receptor's source is a woman aged 25 to 39 with Graves disease. CDR3 nucleotides: TGTGCCAGCAGCTTGGGGACAGGCCGAGTTTCTGGAAACACCATATATTTT. Translating gives CASSLGTGRVSGNTIYF.